The 2 T cell receptor beta chains below were found in one sample sequenced in a study of cytomegalovirus exposure and HLA in healthy donors (dated by TCRdb to 2016 to 2017). Libraries came from the immunoSEQ multiplex PCR assay. The multiplex PCR relied on a mix of 60 forward primers for TCR Vbeta segments and 13 reverse primers for TCR Jbeta segments. Sourced from immuneACCESS, this table was stored by TCRdb with only in-frame sequences that have V and J called. A share of the clones is absent; for the studies checked, an unresolved V gene accounts for under half, and the remainder has no known explanation. In this sample's table one finds fewer than 70,000 clones. The ten largest clones take up 3.6% of the sample. The sample taken for sequencing was PBMCs. Every receptor here comes from a woman in her late teens or twenties in good health and CMV-seronegative.

The CDR3 DNA is TGTGCCTGGAGCCGGGACAGGGCGGTCGAGCAGTACTTC. It specifies CAWSRDRAVEQYF. V gene TRBV30 combines with J gene TRBJ2-7; 9 bases agree with TRBD1. J gave up 6 bases and V 3 bases, and 6 bases lay outside the gene matches. The CDR3 is 13 residues long. CDR1 is GTSNPN and CDR2 is SVGIG in the germline V gene (reference sequence).

The J gene is TRBJ1-4, the V gene TRBV25-1; TRBD1 might be the D (5 bases). V lost 8 bases and J lost 3, with 13 bases in between. This CDR3 is 14 amino acids long. Germline assignment: CDR1 MGHDK and CDR2 SYGVNS. The CDR3 loop is CASSHAGPNEKLFF. CDR3 DNA sequence: TGTGCCAGCTCTCATGCGGGGCCTAATGAAAAACTGTTTTTT.